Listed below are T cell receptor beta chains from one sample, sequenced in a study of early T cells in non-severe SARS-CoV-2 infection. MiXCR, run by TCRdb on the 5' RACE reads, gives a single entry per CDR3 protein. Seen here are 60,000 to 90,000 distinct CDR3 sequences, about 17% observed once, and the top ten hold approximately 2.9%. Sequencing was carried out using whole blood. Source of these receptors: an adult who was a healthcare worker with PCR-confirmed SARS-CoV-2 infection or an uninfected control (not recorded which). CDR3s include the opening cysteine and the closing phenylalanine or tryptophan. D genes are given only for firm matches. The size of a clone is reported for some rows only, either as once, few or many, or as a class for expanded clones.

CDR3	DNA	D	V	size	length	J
CASSLGDGGYTF	TGTGCCAGCAGTTTGGGGGACGGAGGCTACACCTTC	NA	TRBV12-3/TRBV12-4	many	12	TRBJ1-2
CASSLAARESYNEQFF	TGTGCCAGCAGCTTAGCCGCGCGGGAATCCTACAATGAGCAGTTCTTC	NA	TRBV11-2	few	16	TRBJ2-1
CASSFVSPLHF	TGTGCCAGCAGTTTTGTGTCACCCCTCCACTTT	NA	TRBV28	NA	11	TRBJ1-6
CSVSPRICIVDEKLFF	TGCAGCGTTTCCCCGAGGATCTGCATAGTCGATGAAAAACTGTTTTTT	NA	TRBV29-1	NA	16	TRBJ1-4
CASSRGLAGGGEQFF	TGTGCCAGCAGCCGAGGACTAGCGGGAGGTGGTGAGCAGTTCTTC	TRBD2	TRBV5-8	NA	15	TRBJ2-1
CASSYSPDRGRAYEQYF	TGTGCCAGCAGTTACTCGCCCGACAGGGGTAGGGCCTACGAGCAGTACTTC	TRBD1	TRBV6-5	many	17	TRBJ2-7
CASALAGKNTGELFF	TGTGCCAGTGCCCTAGCGGGAAAAAACACCGGGGAGCTGTTTTTT	TRBD2	TRBV6-1	few	15	TRBJ2-2
CIVPLGRVSYNEQFF	TGCATCGTCCCGTTGGGGAGGGTCTCCTACAATGAGCAGTTCTTC	NA	TRBV1	NA	15	TRBJ2-1
CSASPLTGNTIYF	TGCAGTGCTAGCCCCCTCACAGGAAACACCATATATTTT	NA	TRBV20-1	few	13	TRBJ1-3
CATSDPTATGGEQFF	TGTGCCACCAGTGATCCCACGGCAACCGGGGGTGAGCAGTTCTTC	NA	TRBV24-1	few	15	TRBJ2-1
CASSLGGRRINSPLHF	TGTGCCAGCAGCTTAGGCGGCCGTCGCATTAATTCACCCCTCCACTTT	NA	TRBV13	NA	16	TRBJ1-6
CASGTGVPTGELFF	TGTGCCAGCGGGACAGGGGTCCCCACCGGGGAGCTGTTTTTT	TRBD1	TRBV7-3	few	14	TRBJ2-2
CASSAKGKGTEAFF	TGTGCCAGCAGTGCGAAGGGTAAAGGCACTGAAGCTTTCTTT	NA	TRBV6-1	NA	14	TRBJ1-1
CASSEVVWRGSETQYF	TGCGCCAGCAGTGAGGTCGTCTGGAGGGGTTCGGAGACCCAGTACTTC	NA	TRBV10-2	few	16	TRBJ2-5
CASSLGSSGRNYNEQFF	TGTGCCAGCAGCTTAGGCTCTAGCGGGAGGAATTACAATGAGCAGTTCTTC	TRBD2	TRBV11-2	few	17	TRBJ2-1
CASRAGTGGSAYEQYF	TGTGCCAGCAGGGCCGGGACAGGGGGCTCCGCCTACGAGCAGTACTTC	TRBD1	TRBV5-4	NA	16	TRBJ2-7
CASSRQGPYGYTF	TGTGCCAGCAGCCGACAGGGGCCCTATGGCTACACCTTC	TRBD1	TRBV12-3/TRBV12-4	NA	13	TRBJ1-2
CSVRPGGPSPAETQYF	TGCAGCGTTCGCCCAGGGGGGCCTAGCCCTGCGGAGACCCAGTACTTC	NA	TRBV29-1	NA	16	TRBJ2-5
CASSRGWEQYF	TGCGCCAGCAGCCGGGGGTGGGAGCAGTACTTC	NA	TRBV5-1	few	11	TRBJ2-7
CASSARGNQETQYF	TGTGCCAGCTCAGCGAGGGGTAACCAAGAGACCCAGTACTTC	NA	TRBV18	few	14	TRBJ2-5
CASSEAGVRLGEQYF	TGTGCCAGCAGTGAAGCAGGGGTCCGGCTGGGTGAGCAGTACTTC	NA	TRBV2	once	15	TRBJ2-7
CASSLMRGGLEKLFF	TGTGCCAGCAGTTTAATGAGGGGCGGGTTAGAAAAACTGTTTTTT	NA	TRBV27	few	15	TRBJ1-4
CASSRQLTGELFF	TGTGCCAGCAGCCGACAGCTCACCGGGGAGCTGTTTTTT	NA	TRBV7-3	NA	13	TRBJ2-2
CASSRADTEAFF	TGTGCCAGCAGTCGGGCGGACACTGAAGCTTTCTTT	NA	TRBV3-1	NA	12	TRBJ1-1